This TCR beta chain was profiled in a study of blood T cell repertoires in COVID-19. This CDR3 contains 13 residues. The V end was cut by 2 bases, the J end by 8 bases, with 13 bases between. Germline V lookup: CDR1 SGDLS, CDR2 YYNGEE. TCRdb keeps only in-frame clones here, not all; method: immunoSEQ multiplex PCR. The sample yields 150,000 to 200,000 clones, about 88% seen once. This clonotype was sampled from a woman at least 80 years old with acute or convalescent COVID-19. Sequencing was done on a sample of peripheral blood. The chain couples TRBV9 to TRBJ1-2; possibly TRBD1 for D (6 bases). The CDR3 region is CASSVRPGTGYTF. The CDR3 coding sequence is TGTGCCAGCAGCGTTCGACCCGGGACAGGCTACACCTTC. Filled out from reference TRBV9 and TRBJ1-2, the complete variable domain reads DSGVTQTPKHLITATGQRVTLRCSPRSGDLSVYWYQQSLDQGLQFLIQYYNGEERAKGNILERFSAQQFPDLHSELNLSSLELGDSALYFCASSVRPGTGYTFGSGTRLTVV.